This entry is about one T cell receptor (beta chain). Its antigen is as yet unknown. In corrective heart surgery, resections were taken, and these provided the thymus tissue. Here immunoSEQ multiplex PCR was the method, and the copy in TCRdb shows in-frame clones only, minus some. The sample gives some 130,000 clones, around 96% of which show up once; around 0.024% is in the top ten. The sample originates from a study of human thymus T cells. Study-level results: Gene usage (both V and J) appeared biased in thymic and blood repertoires.

The germline V gene encodes CDR1 SNHLY and CDR2 FYNNEI. V dropped 6 bases and J dropped 4; count of bases not matched to a gene: 4. This CDR3 is 13 amino acids long. The rearrangement joins TRBV2 to TRBJ2-3, with 7 bases lining up with TRBD2. The source material was thymus tissue. This TCR was sampled from a boy in the first two years of life with a congenital heart defect but otherwise immunologically healthy. The CDR3: CASSGLVPDTQYF. The DNA of the CDR3 is TGTGCCAGCAGCGGACTAGTCCCAGATACGCAGTATTTT.